This TCR beta chain was captured in a study of blood T cell repertoires in COVID-19. Background on the study: Samples representing acute and convalescent COVID-19 were sourced from the United States, Italy and Spain. From T cells, B-cell-depleted T cells, or PBMCs came the material, which was cDNA or gDNA.

Trimming removed 5 bases from V and 5 bases from J, with 13 bases in between. This CDR3 has 14 amino acids. Germline V CDR1 and CDR2: KGHSH, LQKENI. In the study's own analysis: Counts of nucleated cells, estimated from reference gene primer amplification, were obtained. Clones were sequenced by immunoSEQ multiplex PCR, and TCRdb holds only the in-frame ones, with some missing. That table gives V, J and clone size, and the DNA gave D and trimming. The table records approximately 290,000 clones, over 75% of them present only once. The chain has TRBV18 and TRBJ1-5; the D gene is possibly TRBD1 (6 bases). The material sequenced was peripheral blood. The receptor was derived from a woman aged 60-70 years with acute or convalescent COVID-19. The CDR3 protein is CASSTTGSDQPQHF. The CDR3 nucleotides read TGTGCCAGCTCAACAACAGGGTCAGATCAGCCCCAGCATTTT.